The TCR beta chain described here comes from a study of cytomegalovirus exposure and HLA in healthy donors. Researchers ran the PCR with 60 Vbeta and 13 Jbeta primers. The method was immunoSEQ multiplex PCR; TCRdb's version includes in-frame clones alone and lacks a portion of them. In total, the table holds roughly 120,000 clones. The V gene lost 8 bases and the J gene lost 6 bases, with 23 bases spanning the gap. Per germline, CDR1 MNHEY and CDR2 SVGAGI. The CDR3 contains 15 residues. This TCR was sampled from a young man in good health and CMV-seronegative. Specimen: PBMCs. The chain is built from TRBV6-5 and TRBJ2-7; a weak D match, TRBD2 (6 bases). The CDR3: CASGLAGNLGGEQYF. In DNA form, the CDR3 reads TGTGCCAGCGGGTTGGCGGGGAATCTAGGAGGCGAGCAGTACTTC.